What follows are 24 T cell receptor beta chains derived from one specimen sequenced in a study of cytomegalovirus exposure and HLA in healthy donors. Profiling relied on immunoSEQ multiplex PCR, and the TCRdb table lists in-frame clones only, not all of them. The table has 150,000 to 200,000 clones, approximately 84% seen once; the top ten hold 9.5% to 13%. Sequencing was carried out using PBMCs. The receptors stem from a young man in good health and CMV-seropositive.

The V and J genes are TRBV7-9 and TRBJ1-2; the D is unclear. Trimming cost V 8 bases and J 8 bases, with 15 bases left between them. This CDR3 has 12 amino acids. The germline V gene has CDR1 SEHNR and CDR2 FQNEAQ (reference sequence). CDR3 in DNA: TGTGCCAGCTACTCCGAGGCGCGAGGCTACACCTTC. Its translation: CASYSEARGYTF.

The chain recombines TRBV7-2 with TRBJ2-7; no clear D gene. The germline CDR1 and CDR2 sequences are SGHTA and FQGNSA. The CDR3 contains 11 residues. Trimming removed 3 bases from V and 3 bases from J, with 3 bases in between. The CDR3 region is CASSFIYEQYF. CDR3 bases: TGTGCCAGCAGCTTCATCTACGAGCAGTACTTC.

The J gene is TRBJ2-2, the V gene TRBV28, with D uncertain. The V gene lost 1 base and the J gene lost 4 bases, with 7 bases spanning the gap. The CDR3 is 14 residues long. Germline V gene sequence: CDR1 MDHEN, CDR2 SYDVKM. CDR3 nucleotides: TGTGCCAGCAGTTTATTTCCGGGCACCGGGGAGCTGTTTTTT. Its protein product is CASSLFPGTGELFF. Combining the CDR3 with reference TRBV28 and TRBJ2-2 gives the whole variable domain DVKVTQSSRYLVKRTGEKVFLECVQDMDHENMFWYRQDPGLGLRLIYFSYDVKMKEKGDIPEGYSVSREKKERFSLILESASTNQTSMYLCASSLFPGTGELFFGEGSRLTVL.

This clone was seen only a few times. The chain carries TRBV28 and TRBJ2-7; TRBD1 matches 8 bases. The CDR3 runs to 14 residues. The V and J ends lost 7 bases and 3 bases, in that order; junction bases with no gene match: 8. CDR1 MDHEN and CDR2 SYDVKM come from the germline V gene. The CDR3 protein is CASIRTGMFYEQYF. Here the CDR3 DNA reads TGTGCCAGCATTCGGACAGGGATGTTCTACGAGCAGTACTTC.

This clone was observed a few times. The V gene is TRBV19, the J gene TRBJ2-1; 7 bases are shared with TRBD2. The CDR3 is made up of 16 amino acids. Unmatched junction bases numbered 9, after V lost 0 bases and J lost 7 bases. Germline CDR1 reads LNHDA; CDR2 reads SQIVND (reference sequence). The CDR3: CASSIEAGYPYNEQFF. CDR3 DNA sequence: TGTGCCAGTAGTATAGAAGCGGGATACCCATATAATGAGCAGTTCTTC.

The rearrangement links TRBV29-1 to TRBJ2-1, with TRBD2 matching over 10 bases. V gave up 5 bases and J gave up 4 bases; unmatched junction bases: 5. The CDR3 totals 14 residues. CDR1 and CDR2 from the germline V gene are SQVTM and ANQGSEA. The CDR3 spells CSVYRTSGYNEQFF. The DNA for the CDR3 is TGCAGCGTTTATAGGACTAGCGGTTACAATGAGCAGTTCTTC.

CDR3 in amino acids: CASGADNEKLFF. The CDR3 region has the DNA TGTGCCAGTGGGGCGGATAATGAAAAACTGTTTTTT. The genes are TRBV27 and TRBJ1-4, with TRBD1 as a possible D gene (5 bases). Germline loops: CDR1 MNHEY, CDR2 SMNVEV (reference sequence). This CDR3 has 12 amino acids. V was pared by 9 bases and J by 4 bases, with 9 bases between.

This clone occurred a few times. The rearrangement joins TRBV5-4 to TRBJ2-7; 14 bases align to TRBD2. CDR1 and CDR2 from the germline V gene are SGHNT and YYREEE (reference sequence). This CDR3 has 16 amino acids. V trimming: 4 bases; J trimming: 3 bases; junction bases outside the gene matches: 6. The CDR3 is CASSVGLAGGLYEQYF. The CDR3 bases are TGTGCCAGCAGCGTCGGACTAGCGGGGGGCCTCTACGAGCAGTACTTC.

V is TRBV7-9 and J is TRBJ2-3; perhaps TRBD2 as D (5 bases). CDR3 length equals 17 residues. Germline V gene data show CDR1 as SEHNR and CDR2 as FQNEAQ (reference sequence). Trimming removed 1 base from V and 0 bases from J, with 14 bases in between. The CDR3 DNA reads as TGTGCCAGCAGCTTAGTCCATACGGAGGCTAGCACAGATACGCAGTATTTT. Its translation: CASSLVHTEASTDTQYF.

The rearrangement joins TRBV7-6 to TRBJ1-1, with D perhaps matching TRBD1 (6 bases). Between the trimmed V and J ends, which lost 4 bases and 0 bases, there was a span of 9 bases. This CDR3 has 14 residues. The germline V gene has CDR1 SGHVS and CDR2 FNYEAQ. For the CDR3, the DNA is TGTGCCAGCAGCTCTGGACAGATGAACACTGAAGCTTTCTTT. Its protein is CASSSGQMNTEAFF.

The CDR3 protein is CSAATRQTQYF. In DNA, the CDR3 is TGCAGTGCGGCGACTAGACAGACCCAGTACTTC. The V gene is TRBV20-1, the J gene TRBJ2-5; maybe TRBD2 (6 bases). CDR3 size: 11 residues. The germline V gene has CDR1 DFQATT and CDR2 SNEGSKA (reference sequence). Trimming left V 6 bases short and J 6 bases short, with 11 bases between.

Here the CDR3 DNA reads TGTGCCAGCAGCCTCCGGGACAGACAAGAGACCCAGTACTTC. Amino acids: CASSLRDRQETQYF. The chain joins TRBV7-3 to TRBJ2-5; 7 positions match TRBD1. The CDR3 runs to 14 residues. V shed 5 bases and J 2 bases; nucleotides not matched to a gene: 5. In germline, CDR1 is SGHTA, CDR2 FQGTGA.

The rearrangement links TRBV4-3 to TRBJ2-3, with D maybe TRBD1 (5 bases). The CDR3 consists of 15 residues. CDR1 is LGHNA and CDR2 is YSLEER in the germline V gene. Trimming removed 0 bases at V and 4 bases at J, with 11 bases between. DNA of the CDR3: TGCGCCAGCAGCCAAGATAGTACAGGCCCAGATACGCAGTATTTT. Amino acids: CASSQDSTGPDTQYF.

This clone was picked up one time. The chain combines TRBV9 with TRBJ2-3; a weak D match, TRBD2 (5 bases). From germline, CDR1 is SGDLS and CDR2 YYNGEE. The CDR3 runs to 15 residues. V shed 3 bases and J shed 0 bases, with 11 bases lying between them. The CDR3 DNA is TGTGCCAGCAGCGCACTAGTAAGTAGCACAGATACGCAGTATTTT. It specifies CASSALVSSTDTQYF.

The table lists this clone with a count of one. This chain connects TRBV27 to TRBJ2-2, with 12 bases aligning to TRBD1. V lost 3 bases and J lost 10; bases outside the gene matches: 3. CDR1 is MNHEY, CDR2 SMNVEV, per germline (reference sequence). The CDR3 consists of 14 residues. The CDR3 region has the DNA TGTGCCAGCAGTTTTGGGACAGGGGGCACGGAGCTGTTTTTT. Amino acids: CASSFGTGGTELFF.

The V call is TRBV7-6, the J call TRBJ2-5, with D perhaps TRBD1 (7 bases). V lost 0 bases and J 2 bases, leaving 13 bases between the germline ends. The CDR3 runs to 16 residues. The germline CDR1 and CDR2 sequences are SGHVS and FNYEAQ. The CDR3 bases are TGTGCCAGCAGCTTAGCGCGGGACAGACTGCAAGAGACCCAGTACTTC. This encodes CASSLARDRLQETQYF.

V is TRBV6-1 and J is TRBJ2-5; D uncertain. The CDR3 covers 14 residues. Trimming took off 5 bases at V and 0 bases at J, with 10 bases between the two ends. Germline V gene lookup returns CDR1 MNHNS and CDR2 SASEGT. The CDR3 DNA sequence: TGTGCCAGCAGTTTTGGTCAGTACCAAGAGACCCAGTACTTC. Residues: CASSFGQYQETQYF.

This sequence joins TRBV18 and TRBJ1-2; the D gene is possibly TRBD1 (5 bases). The CDR3 covers 14 residues. Deletions cut 5 bases from V and 8 bases from J, with 18 bases between. Germline V gives CDR1 KGHSH, CDR2 LQKENI. DNA for the CDR3: TGTGCCAGCTCAAGGAACTCGGGGGAGACCGGCTACACCTTC. Translated, it gives CASSRNSGETGYTF.

The chain carries TRBV5-6 and TRBJ2-5, with 8 bases fitting TRBD2. Unmatched junction bases numbered 5, after V lost 5 bases and J lost 5 bases. The CDR3 length is 13 residues. Germline CDR1 and CDR2: SGHDT and YYEEEE. The CDR3 coding sequence is TGTGCCAGCAGAAGCGGGGGAAGGGAGACCCAGTACTTC. Amino acids: CASRSGGRETQYF.

The chain has TRBV11-1 and TRBJ2-3; D gene uncertain. This CDR3 comprises 14 residues. V lost 3 bases and J lost 3, with 10 bases in between. Germline CDR1 is SGHAT and CDR2 is FQDESV (reference sequence). CDR3 in amino acids: CASSFFTETDTQYF. CDR3 nucleotides: TGTGCCAGCAGCTTTTTTACGGAGACAGATACGCAGTATTTT.

The J gene is TRBJ2-1, the V gene TRBV19, with 14 positions matching TRBD2. Germline CDR1 reads LNHDA; CDR2 reads SQIVND (reference sequence). The ends lost 3 bases at V and 7 bases at J; junction bases unmatched: 14. The CDR3 loop spans 19 amino acids. CDR3 sequence (DNA): TGTGCCAGTAGTATCACGGGACTAGCGGGAGTAGGGCCTCAGAATGAGCAGTTCTTC. Translation gives CASSITGLAGVGPQNEQFF.

The rearrangement joins TRBV19 to TRBJ2-2; D remains unclear. The CDR3 totals 15 residues. The V gene lost 7 bases and the J gene lost 2 bases, with 14 bases spanning the gap. Germline CDR1 is LNHDA and CDR2 is SQIVND (reference sequence). The CDR3 DNA reads TGTGCCAGTACCCCCTCTTATGTTAACACCGGGGAGCTGTTTTTT. The encoded protein is CASTPSYVNTGELFF.

This sequence joins TRBV10-3 and TRBJ2-2; 14 bases are shared with TRBD2. V was pared by 4 bases and J by 4 bases, with 2 bases of the junction left unmatched. CDR1 is ENHRY and CDR2 is SYGVKD in the germline V gene. This CDR3 is 16 amino acids long. The CDR3 DNA sequence: TGTGCCATCAGTGGACTAGCGGGGGGGCCCACCGGGGAGCTGTTTTTT. It codes for CAISGLAGGPTGELFF.

The rearrangement joins TRBV15 to TRBJ1-5, with a weak D call TRBD1 (5 bases). Germline loops: CDR1 LNHNV, CDR2 YYDKDF (reference sequence). The CDR3 totals 16 residues. V dropped 1 base and J dropped 5 bases, with 15 bases sitting between them. The CDR3 spells CATSRVGVGLDQPQHF. CDR3 nucleotide sequence: TGTGCCACCAGCAGAGTTGGAGTGGGGCTCGATCAGCCCCAGCATTTT.